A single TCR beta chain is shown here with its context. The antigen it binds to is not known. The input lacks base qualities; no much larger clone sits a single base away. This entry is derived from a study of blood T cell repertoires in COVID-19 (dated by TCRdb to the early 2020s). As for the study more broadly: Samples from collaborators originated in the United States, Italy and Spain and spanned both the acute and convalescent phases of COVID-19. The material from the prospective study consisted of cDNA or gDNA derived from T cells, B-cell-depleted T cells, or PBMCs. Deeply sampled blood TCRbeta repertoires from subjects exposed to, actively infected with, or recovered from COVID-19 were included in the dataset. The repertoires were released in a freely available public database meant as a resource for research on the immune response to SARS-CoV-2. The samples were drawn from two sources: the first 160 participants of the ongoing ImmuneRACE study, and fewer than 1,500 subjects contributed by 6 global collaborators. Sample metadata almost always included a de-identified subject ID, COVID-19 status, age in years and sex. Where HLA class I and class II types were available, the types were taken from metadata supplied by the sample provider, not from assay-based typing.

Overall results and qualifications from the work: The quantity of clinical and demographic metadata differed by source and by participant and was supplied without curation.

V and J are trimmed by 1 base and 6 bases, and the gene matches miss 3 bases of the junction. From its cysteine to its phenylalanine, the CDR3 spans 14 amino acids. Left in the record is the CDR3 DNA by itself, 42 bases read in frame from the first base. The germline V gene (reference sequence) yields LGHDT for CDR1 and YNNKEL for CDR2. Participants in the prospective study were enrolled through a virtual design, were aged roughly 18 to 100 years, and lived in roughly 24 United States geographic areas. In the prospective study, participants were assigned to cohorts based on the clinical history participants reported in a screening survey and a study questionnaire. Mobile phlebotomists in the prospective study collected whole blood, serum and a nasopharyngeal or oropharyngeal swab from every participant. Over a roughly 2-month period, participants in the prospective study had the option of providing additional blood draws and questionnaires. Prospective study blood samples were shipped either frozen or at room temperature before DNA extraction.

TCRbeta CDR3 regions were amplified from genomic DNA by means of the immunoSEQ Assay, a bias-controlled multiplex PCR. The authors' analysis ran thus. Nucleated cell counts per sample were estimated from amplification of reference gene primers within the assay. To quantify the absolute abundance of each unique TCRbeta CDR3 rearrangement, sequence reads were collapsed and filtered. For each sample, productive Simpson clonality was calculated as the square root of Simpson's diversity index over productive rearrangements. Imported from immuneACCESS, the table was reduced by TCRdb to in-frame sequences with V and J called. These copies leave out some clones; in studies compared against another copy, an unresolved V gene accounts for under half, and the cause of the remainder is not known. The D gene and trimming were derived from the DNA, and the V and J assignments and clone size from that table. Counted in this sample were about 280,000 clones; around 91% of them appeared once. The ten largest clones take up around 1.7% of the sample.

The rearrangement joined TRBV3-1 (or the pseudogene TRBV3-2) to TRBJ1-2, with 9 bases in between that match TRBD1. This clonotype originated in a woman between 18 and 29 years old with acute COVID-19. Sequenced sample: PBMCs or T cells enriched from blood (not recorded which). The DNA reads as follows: TGTGCCAGCAGCCAAGTGAACAGGGGGCATGGCTACACCTTC. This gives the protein CASSQVNRGHGYTF.